This is a list of T cell receptor beta chains from one sample in a study of identifying expanded T cells in peripheral blood. Method: immunoSEQ multiplex PCR; TCRdb's copy keeps in-frame clones and lacks some. The repertoire holds about 91,000 clones, 88% seen once, with 3.9% in the top ten. Source material: blood. These receptors all come from a person aged 18 to 70 in good health. Both conserved end residues are part of each CDR3. A D gene is named only where the DNA matches it firmly. Not all rows give a size; the values are once, few, many and, for expanded clones, a class.

TRBJ1-2 TRBD1 TRBV5-1 - CASSLAGQDYGYTF TGCGCCAGCAGCTTGGCCGGACAGGACTATGGCTACACCTTC
TRBJ2-5 - TRBV5-8 - CASSPLSRGRQTQYF TGTGCCAGCAGCCCTCTCAGTAGGGGTCGGCAGACCCAGTACTTC
TRBJ2-7 TRBD2 TRBV11-2 - CASTRSEAGGIYEQYF TGTGCCAGCACCCGGTCGGAAGCGGGAGGGATATACGAGCAGTACTTC
TRBJ1-6 - TRBV27 - CASSQGVRNSPLHF TGTGCCAGCAGTCAAGGGGTTCGGAATTCACCCCTCCACTTT
TRBJ2-3 TRBD1 TRBV28 - CASSSDGQGFWGDTQYF TGTGCCAGCAGTTCAGATGGACAGGGATTTTGGGGGGATACGCAGTATTTT
TRBJ2-1 - TRBV10-1 - CASSERPEGGEQFF TGCGCCAGCAGTGAAAGGCCGGAGGGTGGAGAGCAGTTCTTC
TRBJ1-2 - TRBV28 - CASSVTGTSYGYTF TGTGCCAGCAGTGTAACCGGGACGAGCTATGGCTACACCTTC
TRBJ2-7 TRBD1 TRBV5-1 - CASSWDSYEQYF TGCGCCAGCAGCTGGGACAGCTACGAGCAGTACTTC
TRBJ2-7 TRBD1 TRBV7-9 once CASSPGTGVREQYF TGTGCCAGCAGCCCCGGGACAGGGGTGCGGGAGCAGTACTTC
TRBJ2-1 - TRBV7-9 - CASTLEGKNEQFF TGTGCCAGCACCTTAGAGGGGAAGAATGAGCAGTTCTTC
TRBJ2-4 - TRBV21-1 - CASRTMGRTPKNIQYF TGTGCCAGCAGGACGATGGGGAGGACCCCCAAAAACATTCAGTACTTC
TRBJ2-2 TRBD2 TRBV2 once CASSLRLAGDPRRGAVF TGTGCCAGCAGTTTGAGACTAGCGGGTGACCCCCGCCGGGGAGCTGTTTTT
TRBJ2-1 TRBD1 TRBV6-4 - CASPGTDRPPGFNEQFF TGTGCCAGCCCGGGGACAGACAGGCCCCCGGGTTTCAATGAGCAGTTCTTC
TRBJ1-6 TRBD1 TRBV6-5 - CASSSSGGYSPLHF TGTGCCAGCAGCTCCTCAGGGGGGTACTCACCCCTCCACTTT
TRBJ2-2 - TRBV10-1 - CASSPGHNTGELFF TGCGCCAGCAGCCCGGGACACAACACCGGGGAGCTGTTTTTT
TRBJ2-6 - TRBV28 - CASSLPQSSGANVLTF TGTGCCAGCAGTTTACCCCAGAGCTCTGGGGCCAACGTCCTGACTTTC
TRBJ1-2 - TRBV7-2 - CASSLDGRGGYTF TGTGCCAGCAGCTTAGACGGGAGGGGTGGCTACACCTTC
TRBJ2-7 TRBD1 TRBV9 - CASSVGQGNEQYF TGTGCCAGCAGCGTGGGACAGGGTAACGAGCAGTACTTC
TRBJ1-2 - TRBV4-1 - CASSQGGDYGYTF TGCGCCAGCAGCCAAGGTGGGGACTATGGCTACACCTTC
TRBJ2-7 - TRBV21-1 - CATLTGSYEQYF TGTGCCACTCTAACAGGGTCCTACGAGCAGTACTTC
TRBJ1-4 - TRBV9 - CASSPRTGRLSNEKLFF TGTGCCAGCAGCCCACGAACGGGACGGCTCTCTAATGAAAAACTGTTTTTT
TRBJ2-5 - TRBV6-5 - CASSPTTQETQYF TGTGCCAGCAGTCCGACAACCCAAGAGACCCAGTACTTC
TRBJ2-1 TRBD2 TRBV10-2 - CASSEKPLGEGEQFF TGCGCCAGCAGTGAGAAGCCGCTTGGGGAGGGTGAGCAGTTCTTC
TRBJ2-1 - TRBV6-4 - CASSPRDTSNEQFF TGTGCCAGCAGCCCCCGGGACACTTCCAATGAGCAGTTCTTC
TRBJ2-5 - TRBV5-1 - CASSLAQSAWETQYF TGCGCCAGCAGCTTGGCGCAGAGCGCGTGGGAGACCCAGTACTTC
TRBJ2-2 TRBD1 TRBV7-8 - CASRMGQGNTGELFF TGTGCCAGCCGCATGGGACAGGGAAATACCGGGGAGCTGTTTTTT
TRBJ2-3 TRBD2 TRBV7-6 - CASSSSWSGAADTQYF TGTGCCAGCAGCTCCAGCTGGAGCGGGGCAGCAGATACGCAGTATTTT
TRBJ1-6 - TRBV7-2 - CASSLAWDTLGVDLHF TGTGCCAGCAGCTTAGCGTGGGACACCCTCGGAGTGGACCTCCACTTT
TRBJ2-1 - TRBV5-6 - CASSWGPGGEQFF TGTGCCAGCAGCTGGGGACCCGGGGGTGAGCAGTTCTTC
TRBJ2-3 - TRBV5-1 - CASSQARRSTDTQYF TGCGCCAGCAGCCAGGCGCGCCGAAGCACAGATACGCAGTATTTT
TRBJ2-2 - TRBV10-3 - CAISEPRDSYTGELFF TGTGCCATCAGTGAGCCCCGGGACTCATACACCGGGGAGCTGTTTTTT